Below are 27 T cell receptor beta chains sequenced from a single sample in a study of blood T cell repertoires in COVID-19. The method was immunoSEQ multiplex PCR; TCRdb's version includes in-frame clones alone and lacks a portion of them. The repertoire holds 150,000 or so clones, with about nine tenths as singletons. Sequencing was carried out using peripheral blood. All receptors derive from a man aged 18 to 29 with acute or convalescent COVID-19.

This sequence joins TRBV12-3 or TRBV12-4 and TRBJ1-2; 7 bases are a match to TRBD1. V gave up 7 bases and J gave up 4 bases; unmatched junction bases: 6. The CDR3 has 13 residues. The CDR3 nucleotides read TGTGCCAGCACCATGGACAGGTCCTATGGCTACACCTTC. This codes for CASTMDRSYGYTF.

The chain has TRBV19 and TRBJ1-4; 7 nucleotides line up with TRBD1. The V and J ends lost 3 bases and 0 bases, in that order; junction bases with no gene match: 7. CDR1 is LNHDA, CDR2 SQIVND, per germline (reference sequence). This CDR3 has 17 residues. In DNA, the CDR3 is TGTGCCAGTAGTATTACGGGACAGATTGCAACTAATGAAAAACTGTTTTTT. Residues: CASSITGQIATNEKLFF.

The CDR3 reads CASSIVPRVGETQYF. The CDR3 DNA is TGTGCCAGTAGTATAGTCCCCAGGGTGGGAGAGACCCAGTACTTC. V and J are TRBV19 and TRBJ2-5; D perhaps matches TRBD1 (5 bases). The CDR3 totals 15 residues. CDR1 and CDR2 (germline): LNHDA, SQIVND (reference sequence). V dropped 1 base and J dropped 4 bases, with 13 bases sitting between them.

The sample holds a few counts of this clone. The chain is built from TRBV25-1 and TRBJ1-2; D perhaps matches TRBD1 (6 bases). Germline CDR1 MGHDK, CDR2 SYGVNS. This CDR3 comprises 15 residues. The ends were cut back, 1 base at V and 1 base at J, with 10 bases in the middle. The CDR3 spells CASSELTGFNYGYTF. For the CDR3, the DNA is TGTGCCAGCAGTGAATTGACAGGTTTTAACTATGGCTACACCTTC.

The V gene is TRBV5-1, the J gene TRBJ1-1, with 7 bases that match TRBD1. CDR3 length equals 15 residues. Germline V gene lookup returns CDR1 SGHRS and CDR2 YFSETQ. Trimming took 3 bases from V and 1 from J; bases not matched to a gene: 6. The CDR3 DNA follows: TGCGCCAGCAGCTCTTTAGGGACAGCGAACACTGAAGCTTTCTTT. Its protein is CASSSLGTANTEAFF. Together with reference TRBV5-1 and TRBJ1-1, the CDR3 gives the full variable domain: KAGVTQTPRYLIKTRGQQVTLSCSPISGHRSVSWYQQTPGQGLQFLFEYFSETQRNKGNFPGRFSGRQFSNSRSEMNVSTLELGDSALYLCASSSLGTANTEAFFGQGTRLTVV.

The chain recombines TRBV2 with TRBJ2-5; TRBD1 aligns across 11 bases. The CDR3 is 16 amino acids. The trim removed 4 bases at V and 5 bases at J, leaving 9 bases unmatched. Looked up from germline, CDR1 is SNHLY and CDR2 is FYNNEI. As DNA, the CDR3 is TGTGCCAGCAGTGCCGCCGGGACAGGGGGTCGGGAGACCCAGTACTTC. Its translation is CASSAAGTGGRETQYF. Filled out from reference TRBV2 and TRBJ2-5, the complete variable domain reads EPEVTQTPSHQVTQMGQEVILRCVPISNHLYFYWYRQILGQKVEFLVSFYNNEISEKSEIFDDQFSVERPDGSNFTLKIRSTKLEDSAMYFCASSAAGTGGRETQYFGPGTRLLVL.

The chain is built from TRBV6-5 and TRBJ2-7, with 13 nucleotides matching TRBD2. Germline CDR1 is MNHEY and CDR2 is SVGAGI. Trimming took 6 bases from V and 2 from J; bases not matched to a gene: 4. The CDR3 consists of 15 residues. Here the CDR3 reads CASSPGLAGTYEQYF. The DNA for the CDR3 is TGTGCCAGCAGCCCGGGACTAGCGGGAACCTACGAGCAGTACTTC.

The chain carries TRBV30 and TRBJ1-4; 8 nucleotides align to TRBD1. Losses at the gene ends were 2 bases for V and 2 bases for J; bases not matched to a gene: 1. The CDR3 spans 14 residues. Germline V CDR1 and CDR2: GTSNPN, SVGIG (reference sequence). The DNA for the CDR3 is TGTGCCTGGAGTTGGACAGGGACTAATGAAAAACTGTTTTTT. Protein sequence: CAWSWTGTNEKLFF.

This chain connects TRBV5-6 to TRBJ1-2; 8 bases fit TRBD1. This CDR3 comprises 14 residues. With V trimmed by 4 bases and J by 9 bases, 11 bases remained unmatched. Germline lookup yields CDR1 SGHDT and CDR2 YYEEEE. CDR3 sequence: CASSPTTGEFSYTF. In DNA form, the CDR3 reads TGTGCCAGCAGCCCTACGACAGGGGAGTTTAGCTACACCTTC.

CDR3 nucleotides: TGTGCCAGCAGCTTGGGGGCGGGACAGGGGGCGTCCAACTATGGCTACACCTTC. Translation: CASSLGAGQGASNYGYTF. The V gene is TRBV7-6, the J gene TRBJ1-2; 12 positions match TRBD1. The J segment lost 2 bases and the V segment lost 3 bases, leaving 10 bases of the junction unmatched. The CDR3 has 18 residues. CDR1 SGHVS and CDR2 FNYEAQ come from the germline V gene.

The chain couples TRBV5-1 to TRBJ1-1, with a possible D match to TRBD1 (5 bases). The CDR3 is 15 residues long. Germline V CDR1 and CDR2: SGHRS, YFSETQ. Trimming left V 1 base short and J 1 base short, with 11 bases between. CDR3 nucleotides: TGCGCCAGCAGCTTGAGGCAGGGTGGGAACACTGAAGCTTTCTTT. Translated, it gives CASSLRQGGNTEAFF. The variable domain in full, completed from reference TRBV5-1 and TRBJ1-1, reads KAGVTQTPRYLIKTRGQQVTLSCSPISGHRSVSWYQQTPGQGLQFLFEYFSETQRNKGNFPGRFSGRQFSNSRSEMNVSTLELGDSALYLCASSLRQGGNTEAFFGQGTRLTVV.

The chain has TRBV27 and TRBJ1-2; D is ambiguous. The CDR3 loop spans 15 amino acids. Between the trimmed V and J ends, which lost 7 bases and 4 bases, there was a span of 19 bases. In germline, CDR1 is MNHEY, CDR2 SMNVEV (reference sequence). This CDR3 is CASTPSPGSGYGYTF. As DNA, the CDR3 is TGTGCCAGCACCCCCTCCCCGGGGTCGGGCTATGGCTACACCTTC.

The J gene is TRBJ1-2, the V gene TRBV2; 8 positions match TRBD1. CDR3 size: 15 residues. Germline CDR1 is SNHLY and CDR2 is FYNNEI. V shed 6 bases and J 3 bases; nucleotides not matched to a gene: 9. The DNA for the CDR3 is TGTGCCAGCAGCACGAGGGGACAGGTGGACTATGGCTACACCTTC. Translation gives CASSTRGQVDYGYTF.

This clone was picked up one time. The rearrangement joins TRBV11-3 to TRBJ2-5, with TRBD1 identical over 7 bases. Germline CDR1 reads SGHNT; CDR2 reads YENEEA. V was pared by 5 bases and J by 5 bases, with 5 bases of the junction left unmatched. This CDR3 region has 13 residues. The chain's CDR3 is CASSVGQRETQYF. The CDR3 nucleotides are TGTGCCAGCAGCGTGGGACAGAGGGAGACCCAGTACTTC.

The V gene is TRBV19, the J gene TRBJ2-2, with TRBD1 matching over 9 bases. CDR1 is LNHDA, CDR2 SQIVND, per germline (reference sequence). The V gene end was trimmed by 10 bases and the J gene end by 4 bases; junction bases not matched to a gene: 7. The CDR3 runs 14 residues. As DNA, the CDR3 is TGTGCCACCCCTAGGACAGGGGTCACCGGGGAGCTGTTTTTT. Translating it yields CATPRTGVTGELFF.

The rearrangement uses TRBV6-4 and TRBJ2-7; 9 nucleotides agree with TRBD1. Germline CDR1 MRHNA, CDR2 SNTAGT. V lost 0 bases to trimming and J lost 2 bases; unmatched junction nucleotides: 11. The CDR3 is 18 residues long. This chain's CDR3 is CASSDSVNGTGWPYEQYF. In nucleotides, the CDR3 is TGTGCCAGCAGTGACTCGGTTAACGGGACAGGGTGGCCCTACGAGCAGTACTTC.

The V gene is TRBV27, the J gene TRBJ1-2, with 9 bases identical to TRBD1. The V segment lost 6 bases and the J segment 4 bases; nucleotides outside the gene matches: 6. The germline CDR1 and CDR2 sequences are MNHEY and SMNVEV (reference sequence). The CDR3 has 14 amino acids. The CDR3 bases are TGTGCCAGCAGCCGGGACAGGGTTCGCTATGGCTACACCTTC. This translates into CASSRDRVRYGYTF.

The CDR3 nucleotides read TGTGCCAGCAGCTCTACTGGCGGTAGCACAGATACGCAGTATTTT. Protein: CASSSTGGSTDTQYF. The chain couples TRBV11-3 to TRBJ2-3, with D hard to call. The CDR3 consists of 15 residues. Germline V lookup: CDR1 SGHNT, CDR2 YENEEA. V shed 4 bases and J shed 0 bases, with 11 bases lying between them.

This clone was detected only a few times. J is TRBJ2-1 and V is TRBV12-3 or TRBV12-4; D gene uncertain. The CDR3 sequence is 12 residues long. Trimming shortened V by 5 bases and J by 9 bases, and 11 bases separated the two germline ends. CDR3 sequence: CASSRSVGEQFF. CDR3 nucleotides: TGTGCCAGCAGTCGTAGTGTTGGTGAGCAGTTCTTC.

This clone showed up just once. This chain joins TRBV4-2 and TRBJ2-7; 10 bases fit TRBD1. V shed 1 base and J 4 bases; nucleotides not matched to a gene: 7. Germline lookup yields CDR1 LGHNA and CDR2 YNFKEQ. The CDR3 extends over 16 amino acids. CDR3 in amino acids: CASSQALRTGGYEQYF. CDR3 DNA: TGTGCCAGCAGCCAAGCCCTACGGACAGGGGGTTACGAGCAGTACTTC.

This chain connects TRBV2 to TRBJ1-1; no reliable D call. CDR1 is SNHLY, CDR2 FYNNEI, per germline. The CDR3 is 13 amino acids. With 1 base removed from V and 7 bases from J, the gap between germline ends came to 10 bases. CDR3 bases: TGTGCCAGCAGTGAAGGGAGGGCGTATGAAGCTTTCTTT. It yields the protein CASSEGRAYEAFF.

The V gene is TRBV27, the J gene TRBJ1-1; D may be TRBD1 (5 bases). This CDR3 is 13 amino acids long. CDR1 and CDR2 from the germline V gene are MNHEY and SMNVEV (reference sequence). V gave up 7 bases and J gave up 4 bases, with 13 bases separating them. The DNA for the CDR3 is TGTGCCAGCACCCCAGGGTATGGCACTGAAGCTTTCTTT. It is translated as CASTPGYGTEAFF.

The chain links TRBV10-1 to TRBJ2-7; 7 bases map to TRBD2. Germline V lookup: CDR1 WNHNN, CDR2 SYGVQD (reference sequence). V lost 4 bases, J lost 2 bases, and 11 bases stayed unmatched. This CDR3 is built from 16 residues. The CDR3 loop reads CASSASGTTTTYEQYF. The CDR3 nucleotides read TGCGCCAGCAGTGCCTCCGGGACTACCACAACCTACGAGCAGTACTTC.

The CDR3 protein is CASSLAGLGGTEAFF. The CDR3 bases are TGTGCCAGCAGTTTAGCGGGGCTCGGGGGGACTGAAGCTTTCTTT. The chain employs TRBV2 and TRBJ1-1; D perhaps matches TRBD1 (5 bases). Germline loops: CDR1 SNHLY, CDR2 FYNNEI. This CDR3 is built from 15 residues. The V gene lost 5 bases and the J gene lost 5 bases, with 18 bases spanning the gap.

V is TRBV7-9 and J is TRBJ1-4, with D possibly TRBD1 on 6 matching bases. Trimming removed 1 base at V and 5 bases at J, with 8 bases between. The length of the CDR3 is 14 residues. Germline assignment: CDR1 SEHNR and CDR2 FQNEAQ (reference sequence). DNA for the CDR3: TGTGCCAGCAGCTTAGAAACAGGGAATGAAAAACTGTTTTTT. Its translation is CASSLETGNEKLFF.

The CDR3 loop is CASSQTGYYGYTF. The CDR3, as DNA: TGTGCCAGCAGCCAAACCGGGTACTATGGCTACACCTTC. The chain recombines TRBV5-4 with TRBJ1-2; D is unclear. CDR1 and CDR2 from the germline V gene are SGHNT and YYREEE (reference sequence). V was trimmed by 4 bases and J by 3 bases, leaving 10 bases between them. CDR3 length: 13 residues.

This sequence joins TRBV14 and TRBJ1-5; D remains unclear. Trimming shortened V by 1 base and J by 4 bases, and 5 bases separated the two germline ends. CDR1 is SGHDN and CDR2 is FVKESK in the germline V gene. The CDR3 is made up of 13 amino acids. CDR3 coding DNA: TGTGCCAGCAGCCAAGGCGGGAATCAGCCCCAGCATTTT. It translates to CASSQGGNQPQHF.